This T cell receptor (beta chain) was recovered during a study of shared clonotypes between healthy human individuals. Turning to this clone: Its antigen is not known.

The study, taken as a whole, reports: Collection of samples was limited to blood; tissue repertoires likely differ.

The V end was cut by 0 bases, the J end by 0 bases, with 12 bases between. Germline V CDR1 and CDR2: LGHNA, YNFKEQ. The CDR3 length is 17 residues. Profiling relied on immunoSEQ multiplex PCR, and the TCRdb table lists in-frame clones only, not all of them. The sample has 1,500,000 or so clones, around 98.5% seen once. V and J are TRBV4-2 and TRBJ2-1, with unresolved D. Input material: naive CD4+ T cells sorted from blood. Specified subset: CD45RA+ positively selected. The sequence derives from a man between 25 and 39 years old in good health. CDR3 in DNA: TGTGCCAGCAGCCAAGATGGTCAAAGGGCCTCCTACAATGAGCAGTTCTTC. Translation: CASSQDGQRASYNEQFF.